The 25 T cell receptor beta chains in this list originate from one sample, sequenced in a study of T cells in Graves' hyperthyroidism and ophthalmopathy. The source material, RNA transcripts, was used to amplify TCR beta CDR3 regions. An initial round of RT-PCR targeting the TCR CDR3 relied on the HTBI primer set. TCRdb reanalysed the multiplex PCR reads using MiXCR and keeps one entry per CDR3 protein. This table holds approximately 400,000 distinct CDR3 sequences, roughly 25% found once. Sequencing used blood. Source of these receptors: a man aged 50 to 59 with Graves' hyperthyroidism.

This chain uses TRBV20-1 with TRBJ2-4; 8 bases are shared with TRBD1. The length of the CDR3 is 15 residues. Germline-derived CDR1 and CDR2 are DFQATT and SNEGSKA (reference sequence). V lost 4 bases, J lost 0 bases, and 5 bases stayed unmatched. The CDR3 coding sequence is TGCAGTGCTATACGGGGGACAGGAGCCAAAAACATTCAGTACTTC. As protein: CSAIRGTGAKNIQYF.

This clonotype was detected a few times. Just one base apart from a much larger clone, this may be a read error. V gene TRBV7-9 combines with J gene TRBJ2-2, with D maybe TRBD1 (6 bases). V was pared by 3 bases and J by 1 base, with 9 bases between. This CDR3 comprises 15 residues. Germline V lookup: CDR1 SEHNR, CDR2 FQNEAQ (reference sequence). CDR3 DNA: TGTGCCAGCAGCTTCGGGACACTGAACACCGGGGAGCTGTTTTTT. Amino acid sequence: CASSFGTLNTGELFF. The entire variable domain, with the rest obtained from reference TRBV7-9 and TRBJ2-2, is as follows: DTGVSQNPRHKITKRGQNVTFRCDPISEHNRLYWYRQTLGQGPEFLTYFQNEAQLEKSRLLSDRFSAERPKGSFSTLEIQRTEQGDSAMYLCASSFGTLNTGELFFGEGSRLTVL.

This clonotype has a handful of counts. The CDR3: CASRRTGSYGYTF. The CDR3 DNA reads as TGTGCCAGCAGACGCACAGGGTCCTATGGCTACACCTTC. This rearrangement joins TRBV6-1 to TRBJ1-2; perhaps TRBD1 as D (6 bases). Between the trimmed V and J ends, which lost 6 bases and 4 bases, there was a span of 12 bases. CDR1 is MNHNS, CDR2 SASEGT, per germline. CDR3 length: 13 amino acids.

This chain joins TRBV5-1 and TRBJ1-3; D unresolved. CDR3 length: 15 residues. Germline V lookup: CDR1 SGHRS, CDR2 YFSETQ. Deletions cut 0 bases from V and 0 bases from J, with 7 bases between. The chain's CDR3 is CASSLEWSSGNTIYF. CDR3 DNA sequence: TGCGCCAGCAGCTTGGAATGGAGCTCTGGAAACACCATATATTTT.

This clonotype has more than one count but fewer than ten. This chain connects TRBV24-1 to TRBJ2-3; 12 nucleotides match TRBD2. Trimming cost V 1 base and J 5 bases; bases outside gene matches: 0. The CDR3 contains 15 residues. The germline V gene has CDR1 KGHDR and CDR2 SFDVKD. The CDR3 reads CATSDLLAGGDTQYF. The CDR3, as DNA: TGTGCCACCAGTGATTTACTAGCGGGAGGAGATACGCAGTATTTT.

The chain uses TRBV14 and TRBJ2-1, with D uncertain. Germline V gives CDR1 SGHDN, CDR2 FVKESK. There are 14 residues in the CDR3. Trimming shortened V by 1 base and J by 9 bases, and 13 bases separated the two germline ends. The DNA of the CDR3 is TGTGCCAGCAGCCAAGGTCCGGCGTCTGCTGAGCAGTTCTTC. Protein: CASSQGPASAEQFF.

This clonotype was counted between two and nine times. The chain employs TRBV11-3 and TRBJ2-2; possible D gene TRBD1, 5 bases. Per the germline V gene, CDR1 is SGHNT and CDR2 is YENEEA. Between the trimmed V and J ends, which lost 3 bases and 8 bases, there was a span of 7 bases. The CDR3 contains 12 residues. Here the CDR3 reads CASSFNRGELFF. CDR3 bases: TGTGCCAGCAGCTTCAACAGGGGGGAGCTGTTTTTT.

This clonotype was counted only a few times. The CDR3 protein is CASSPNRETTSGYTF. The DNA for the CDR3 is TGTGCCAGCTCACCGAACAGGGAGACAACGTCGGGCTACACCTTC. The rearrangement links TRBV18 to TRBJ1-2; D may be TRBD1 (6 bases). Per the germline V gene, CDR1 is KGHSH and CDR2 is LQKENI. Trimming took off 3 bases at V and 8 bases at J, with 19 bases between the two ends. The CDR3 totals 15 residues.

This sequence joins TRBV5-5 and TRBJ2-2, with a tentative D call TRBD2 (6 bases). Germline V gives CDR1 SGHKS, CDR2 YYEKEE (reference sequence). Trimming cost V 4 bases and J 0 bases, with 13 bases left between them. CDR3 length: 16 residues. The CDR3 nucleotides read TGTGCCAGCAGCCAGGGACTGGGAGCGAACACCGGGGAGCTGTTTTTT. Translated: CASSQGLGANTGELFF.

This clonotype was seen a few times. The chain couples TRBV18 to TRBJ2-3, with D perhaps matching TRBD1 (5 bases). Trimming cost V 8 bases and J 2 bases, with 14 bases left between them. Germline assignment: CDR1 KGHSH and CDR2 LQKENI. The CDR3 has 14 amino acids. The DNA for the CDR3 is TGTGCCAGCGACTTGGCAGGGAACACAGATACGCAGTATTTT. Its translation: CASDLAGNTDTQYF.

The table lists this clonotype with a few counts. The chain employs TRBV19 and TRBJ1-1; 8 bases line up with TRBD1. The V and J ends lost 3 bases and 0 bases, in that order; junction bases with no gene match: 9. The CDR3 runs to 17 residues. Germline V CDR1 and CDR2: LNHDA, SQIVND (reference sequence). CDR3 loop: CASSISFGQGLNTEAFF. CDR3 DNA: TGTGCCAGTAGTATCAGCTTCGGACAGGGATTGAACACTGAAGCTTTCTTT.

This chain uses TRBV7-3 with TRBJ2-1; D not certain. V gave up 6 bases and J gave up 4 bases, with 16 bases separating them. This CDR3 contains 15 residues. Per germline, CDR1 SGHTA and CDR2 FQGTGA. CDR3 sequence (DNA): TGTGCCAGCAGTGAAGGGTCTTCGGATTACAATGAGCAGTTCTTC. It encodes CASSEGSSDYNEQFF.

This chain connects TRBV5-6 to TRBJ1-3; D is possibly TRBD1 (5 bases). Germline CDR1 and CDR2: SGHDT and YYEEEE. This CDR3 is built from 14 residues. The V gene lost 4 bases and the J gene lost 4 bases, with 12 bases spanning the gap. Written as DNA, the CDR3 is TGTGCCAGCAGCGTACAGACAGCAGGAAACACCATATATTTT. Translated, it gives CASSVQTAGNTIYF.

This clonotype has a count of ten or more. The chain is built from TRBV12-3 or TRBV12-4 and TRBJ2-3, with D unclear. Deletions cut 6 bases from V and 6 bases from J, with 10 bases between. This CDR3 has 12 amino acids. The CDR3 DNA is TGTGCCAGCAGCGAGTATGAGGATACGCAGTATTTT. Protein: CASSEYEDTQYF.

A note on this clonotype: Possible read error: a much larger clone is one base away. The chain carries TRBV11-3 and TRBJ2-2; 7 positions agree with TRBD2. CDR1 and CDR2 from the germline V gene are SGHNT and YENEEA. The CDR3 sequence is 16 residues long. The CDR3 sequence: CPSSSRLAANTGELFF. CDR3 DNA sequence: TGTCCCAGCAGCTCCCGACTAGCCGCGAACACCGGGGAGCTGTTTTTT.

This clonotype was recorded many times. This chain joins TRBV6-5 and TRBJ2-3; 7 nucleotides align to TRBD2. After removal of 2 bases from V and 1 base from J, the junction contained 6 bases not matched to a gene. This CDR3 is built from 16 residues. Germline loops: CDR1 MNHEY, CDR2 SVGAGI. The CDR3 DNA reads TGTGCCAGCAGTTACACAAGCGGGACCGGCACAGATACGCAGTATTTT. Protein: CASSYTSGTGTDTQYF.

This clonotype showed up many times. The chain joins TRBV20-1 to TRBJ2-1, with D possibly being TRBD1 or TRBD2 (6 bases each). The CDR3 loop spans 14 amino acids. V shed 4 bases and J shed 6 bases, with 16 bases lying between them. Germline lookup yields CDR1 DFQATT and CDR2 SNEGSKA (reference sequence). Written as DNA, the CDR3 is TGCAGTGCTACCCCACGGAGGGGGGTCAATGAGCAGTTCTTC. This translates into CSATPRRGVNEQFF.

This clonotype was counted ten times or more. The chain is built from TRBV6-1 and TRBJ2-3; 14 bases line up with TRBD2. Germline-derived CDR1 and CDR2 are MNHNS and SASEGT. V was clipped by 5 bases and J by 5 bases; unmatched bases: 6. The CDR3 consists of 16 residues. DNA of the CDR3: TGTGCCAGCAGTTCCGGACTAGCGGGAGGAGGAGATACGCAGTATTTT. Residues: CASSSGLAGGGDTQYF.

This clonotype was counted between two and nine times. The chain has TRBV19 and TRBJ2-3, with TRBD2 identical over 7 bases. The CDR3 is 15 amino acids. The V gene end was trimmed by 7 bases and the J gene end by 0 bases; junction bases not matched to a gene: 7. The germline V gene encodes CDR1 LNHDA and CDR2 SQIVND (reference sequence). The CDR3, as DNA: TGTGCCAGTACCCCAGGAGCGGGGAGCACAGATACGCAGTATTTT. Amino acid sequence: CASTPGAGSTDTQYF.

The chain links TRBV6-1 to TRBJ2-2; 7 bases map to TRBD1. The germline CDR1 and CDR2 sequences are MNHNS and SASEGT. Trimming at V came to 6 bases and at J to 4 bases, leaving 2 bases not matched to a gene. This CDR3 has 13 amino acids. CDR3 loop: CASRGTATGELFF. The CDR3 nucleotides read TGTGCCAGCAGAGGGACAGCCACCGGGGAGCTGTTTTTT.

The rearrangement links TRBV7-2 to TRBJ2-5, with 8 bases identical to TRBD2. CDR1 is SGHTA, CDR2 FQGNSA, per germline. The CDR3 totals 13 residues. V trimming: 7 bases; J trimming: 4 bases; junction bases outside the gene matches: 5. The DNA of the CDR3 is TGTGCCAGCAAGCTTGCGGGAGGAGAGACCCAGTACTTC. It translates to CASKLAGGETQYF. Complete variable domain (other parts from reference TRBV7-2 and TRBJ2-5): GAGVSQSPSNKVTEKGKDVELRCDPISGHTALYWYRQSLGQGLEFLIYFQGNSAPDKSGLPSDRFSAERTGGSVSTLTIQRTQQEDSAVYLCASKLAGGETQYFGPGTRLLVL.

This clonotype was seen repeatedly, ten times or more. V and J are TRBV24-1 and TRBJ2-5; D is perhaps TRBD1 (5 bases). This CDR3 is built from 17 residues. V was clipped by 5 bases and J by 0 bases, with 18 bases between them. Germline CDR1 and CDR2: KGHDR and SFDVKD. The CDR3 loop reads CATSGQIFDRYQETQYF. The CDR3 region has the DNA TGTGCCACCAGTGGACAGATATTCGACCGGTACCAAGAGACCCAGTACTTC.

This sequence joins TRBV7-2 and TRBJ1-1, with D perhaps TRBD1 (5 bases). CDR3 length: 12 residues. Germline lookup yields CDR1 SGHTA and CDR2 FQGNSA. The V end was cut by 6 bases, the J end by 11 bases, with 16 bases between. The CDR3 sequence: CASRTETAVAFF. CDR3 DNA: TGTGCCAGCAGGACAGAAACAGCCGTCGCTTTCTTT.

This clonotype showed up just a few times. The genes are TRBV6-1 and TRBJ2-1, with 7 bases that match TRBD2. CDR3 length equals 14 residues. V gave up 5 bases and J gave up 5 bases; unmatched junction bases: 6. Per the germline V gene, CDR1 is MNHNS and CDR2 is SASEGT. Written as DNA, the CDR3 is TGTGCCAGCAGTTATCGCGGGAGTAACAATGAGCAGTTCTTC. Its translation: CASSYRGSNNEQFF.

The chain has TRBV7-2 and TRBJ1-5; D gene uncertain. The V gene's germline CDR1 is SGHTA and CDR2 FQGNSA. There are 13 residues in the CDR3. The germline V and J ends were trimmed by 2 bases and 3 bases, with 5 bases remaining between them. Here the CDR3 reads CASSLFYNQPQHF. The CDR3 region has the DNA TGTGCCAGCAGCTTATTTTACAATCAGCCCCAGCATTTT.